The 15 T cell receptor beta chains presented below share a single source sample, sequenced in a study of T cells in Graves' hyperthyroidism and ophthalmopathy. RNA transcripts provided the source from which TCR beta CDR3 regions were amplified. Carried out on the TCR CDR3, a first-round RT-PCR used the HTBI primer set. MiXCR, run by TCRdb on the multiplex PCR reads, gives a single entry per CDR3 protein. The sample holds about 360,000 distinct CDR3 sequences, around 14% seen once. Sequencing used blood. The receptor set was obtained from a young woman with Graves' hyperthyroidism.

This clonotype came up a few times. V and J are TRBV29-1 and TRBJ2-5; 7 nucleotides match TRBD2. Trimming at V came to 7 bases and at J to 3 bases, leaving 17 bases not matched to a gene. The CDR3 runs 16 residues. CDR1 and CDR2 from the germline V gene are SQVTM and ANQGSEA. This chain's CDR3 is CSAPPAAGDSEETQYF. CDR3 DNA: TGCAGCGCCCCCCCCGCGGCGGGAGACTCCGAAGAGACCCAGTACTTC.

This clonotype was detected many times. Here the CDR3 reads CASSFLGEGDNEQFF. The DNA of the CDR3 is TGTGCCAGCAGCTTCCTAGGGGAGGGGGACAATGAGCAGTTCTTC. The chain recombines TRBV5-6 with TRBJ2-1; a possible D gene is TRBD2 (7 bases). V lost 2 bases, J lost 5 bases, and 14 bases lay in between. The CDR3 consists of 15 residues. Germline CDR1 and CDR2: SGHDT and YYEEEE.

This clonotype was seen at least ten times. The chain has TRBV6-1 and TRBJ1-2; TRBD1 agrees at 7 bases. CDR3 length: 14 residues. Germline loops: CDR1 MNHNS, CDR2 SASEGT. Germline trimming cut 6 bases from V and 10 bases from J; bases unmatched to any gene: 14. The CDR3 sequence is CASSLHQGEVDYTF. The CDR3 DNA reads TGTGCCAGCAGCCTACATCAGGGGGAAGTGGACTACACCTTC.

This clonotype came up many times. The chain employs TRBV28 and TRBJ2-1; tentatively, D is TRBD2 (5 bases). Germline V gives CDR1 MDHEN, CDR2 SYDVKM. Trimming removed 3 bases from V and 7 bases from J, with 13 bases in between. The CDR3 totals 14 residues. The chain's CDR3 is CASSFPGLINEQFF. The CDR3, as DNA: TGTGCCAGCAGTTTCCCTGGACTGATTAATGAGCAGTTCTTC.

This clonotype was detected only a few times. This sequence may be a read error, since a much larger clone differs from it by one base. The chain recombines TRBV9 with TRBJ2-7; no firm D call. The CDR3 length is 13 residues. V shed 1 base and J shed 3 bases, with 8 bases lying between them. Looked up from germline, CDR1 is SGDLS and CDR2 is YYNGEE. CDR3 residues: CASSVNEGYEQYF. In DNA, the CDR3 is TGTGCCAGCAGCGTAAATGAAGGCTACGAGCAGTACTTC. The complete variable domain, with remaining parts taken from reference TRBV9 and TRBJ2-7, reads DSGVTQTPKHLITATGQRVTLRCSPRSGDLSVYWYQQSLDQGLQFLIQYYNGEERAKGNILERFSAQQFPDLHSELNLSSLELGDSALYFCASSVNEGYEQYFGPGTRLTVT.

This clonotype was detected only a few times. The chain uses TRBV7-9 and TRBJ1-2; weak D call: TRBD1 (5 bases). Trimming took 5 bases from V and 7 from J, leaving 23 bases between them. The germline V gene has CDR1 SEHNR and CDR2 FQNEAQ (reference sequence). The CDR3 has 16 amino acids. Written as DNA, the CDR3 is TGTGCCAGCAGCACGGAGGTCGGGGCGGCCTCAGGTGGCTACACCTTC. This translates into CASSTEVGAASGGYTF.

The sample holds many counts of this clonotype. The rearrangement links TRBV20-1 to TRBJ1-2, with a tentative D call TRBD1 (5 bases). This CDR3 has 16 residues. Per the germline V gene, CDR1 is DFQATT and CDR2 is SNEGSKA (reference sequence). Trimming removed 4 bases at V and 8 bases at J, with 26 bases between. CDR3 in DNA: TGCAGTGCTACCCCCGGGGTCGCATCCGGGGGAAGCGGCTACACCTTC. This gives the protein CSATPGVASGGSGYTF.

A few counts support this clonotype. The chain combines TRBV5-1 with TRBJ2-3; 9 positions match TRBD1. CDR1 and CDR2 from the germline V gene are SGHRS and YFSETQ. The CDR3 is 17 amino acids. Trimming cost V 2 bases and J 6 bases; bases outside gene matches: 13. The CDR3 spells CASSFVSGQGLGDTQYF. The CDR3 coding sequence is TGCGCCAGCAGCTTTGTCTCCGGACAGGGGCTTGGGGATACGCAGTATTTT.

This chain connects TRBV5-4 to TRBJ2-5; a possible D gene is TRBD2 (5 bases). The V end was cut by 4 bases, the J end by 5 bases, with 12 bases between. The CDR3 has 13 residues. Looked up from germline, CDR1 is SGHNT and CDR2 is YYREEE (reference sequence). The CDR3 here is CASSTGYGETQYF. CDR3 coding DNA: TGTGCCAGCAGCACGGGGTATGGGGAGACCCAGTACTTC. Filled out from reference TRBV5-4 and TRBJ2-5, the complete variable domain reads ETGVTQSPTHLIKTRGQQVTLRCSSQSGHNTVSWYQQALGQGPQFIFQYYREEENGRGNFPPRFSGLQFPNYSSELNVNALELDDSALYLCASSTGYGETQYFGPGTRLLVL.

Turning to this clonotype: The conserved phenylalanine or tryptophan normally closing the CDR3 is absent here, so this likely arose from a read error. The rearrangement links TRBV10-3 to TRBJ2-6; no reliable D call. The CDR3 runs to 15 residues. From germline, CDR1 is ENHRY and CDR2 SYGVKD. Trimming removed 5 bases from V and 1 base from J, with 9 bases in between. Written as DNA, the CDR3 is TGTGCCATCAGTCCTACAAAATCTGGGGCCAACGTCCTGACTCTC. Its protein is CAISPTKSGANVLTL.

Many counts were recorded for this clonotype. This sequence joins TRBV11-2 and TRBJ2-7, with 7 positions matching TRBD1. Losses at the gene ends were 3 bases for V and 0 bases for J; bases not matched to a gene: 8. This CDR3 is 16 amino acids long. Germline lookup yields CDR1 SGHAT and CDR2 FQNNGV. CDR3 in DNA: TGTGCCAGCAGCTTCCCGATTCGGGACAGCTCCTACGAGCAGTACTTC. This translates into CASSFPIRDSSYEQYF.

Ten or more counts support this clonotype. In DNA form, the CDR3 reads TGTGCCAGCAGCTTAGTGGGGGGGGGACTAGATCGCAGAACGAGCACAGATACGCAGTATTTT. It codes for CASSLVGGGLDRRTSTDTQYF. The chain couples TRBV7-2 to TRBJ2-3, with TRBD2 matching over 8 bases. The germline gives CDR1 SGHTA, CDR2 FQGNSA. J gave up 0 bases and V 1 base, and 18 bases lay outside the gene matches. The CDR3 has 21 amino acids.

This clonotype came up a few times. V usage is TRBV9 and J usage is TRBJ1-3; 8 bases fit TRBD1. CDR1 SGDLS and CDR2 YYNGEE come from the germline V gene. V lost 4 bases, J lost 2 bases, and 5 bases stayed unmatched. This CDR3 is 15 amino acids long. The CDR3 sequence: CASSSSGGTGNTIYF. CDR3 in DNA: TGTGCCAGCAGCTCCTCAGGGGGCACTGGAAACACCATATATTTT.

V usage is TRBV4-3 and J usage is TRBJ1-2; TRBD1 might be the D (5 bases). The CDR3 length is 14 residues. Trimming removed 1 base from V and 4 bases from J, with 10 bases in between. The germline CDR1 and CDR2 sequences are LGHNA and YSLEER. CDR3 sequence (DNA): TGCGCCAGCAGCCAAGTCGGGGACTTCTATGGCTACACCTTC. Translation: CASSQVGDFYGYTF.

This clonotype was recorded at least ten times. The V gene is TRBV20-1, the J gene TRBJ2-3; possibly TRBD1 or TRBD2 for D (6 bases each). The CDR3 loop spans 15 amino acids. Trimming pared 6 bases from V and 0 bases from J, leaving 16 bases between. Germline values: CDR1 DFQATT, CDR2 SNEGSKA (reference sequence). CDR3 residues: CSAPIGGTSTDTQYF. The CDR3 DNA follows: TGCAGTGCCCCAATCGGGGGCACTAGCACAGATACGCAGTATTTT.